The clone carrying this TCR beta chain was counted at least ten times. This sample stems from a study of T cells in Graves' hyperthyroidism and ophthalmopathy. The investigators amplified TCR beta CDR3 regions from RNA transcripts. First-round RT-PCR of the TCR CDR3 relied on the HTBI primer set. In TCRdb, the multiplex PCR reads were re-called with MiXCR into one record per CDR3 protein. The sample yields 350,000 to 400,000 distinct CDR3 sequences, about 15% seen once. Germline-derived CDR1 and CDR2 are SEHNR and FQNEAQ (reference sequence). The CDR3 covers 14 residues. The V and J ends lost 6 bases and 7 bases, in that order; junction bases with no gene match: 8.

What was sequenced was blood. The chain links TRBV7-9 to TRBJ2-1, with 8 bases aligning to TRBD1. The receptor was derived from a woman in her 30s with Graves' hyperthyroidism. CDR3 in amino acids: CASRPGQGKNEQFF. For the CDR3, the DNA is TGTGCCAGCAGGCCAGGACAGGGCAAGAATGAGCAGTTCTTC. Drawing the rest from reference TRBV7-9 and TRBJ2-1, the complete variable domain is DTGVSQNPRHKITKRGQNVTFRCDPISEHNRLYWYRQTLGQGPEFLTYFQNEAQLEKSRLLSDRFSAERPKGSFSTLEIQRTEQGDSAMYLCASRPGQGKNEQFFGPGTRLTVL.